Following are 23 T cell receptor beta chains from one sample sequenced in a study of post-analysis software for immune sequencing data. Study-wide results and caveats: Roughly five TRBV segments appeared more often in patients than in controls, and TRBV5-6, TRBV5-1 and TRBV20-1 were among these.

For these TCRs, the target antigens are not known. Every TCR beta cDNA library bore unique molecular identifiers. TCRdb reprocessed the PCR reads with MiXCR, giving one entry per CDR3 protein. The sample yields 380,000 or so distinct CDR3 sequences, approximately 33% seen once. Material: blood. All receptors come from a girl aged 5-17 years with multiple sclerosis.

The chain uses TRBV20-1 and TRBJ1-5; D is possibly TRBD1 (5 bases). The V end was cut by 1 base, the J end by 3 bases, with 16 bases between. This CDR3 is 16 amino acids long. Germline-derived CDR1 and CDR2 are DFQATT and SNEGSKA (reference sequence). The DNA for the CDR3 is TGCAGTGCTAGAGCCGAAGCCGGGACCCACAATCAGCCCCAGCATTTT. Protein: CSARAEAGTHNQPQHF.

This clonotype was recorded at least ten times. This chain connects TRBV10-3 to TRBJ1-5, with D tentatively TRBD1 (5 bases). The CDR3 is 14 amino acids. From germline, CDR1 is ENHRY and CDR2 SYGVKD. Trimming removed 2 bases from V and 0 bases from J, with 5 bases in between. CDR3 bases: TGTGCCATCAGTGAGGGACATAGCAATCAGCCCCAGCATTTT. Amino acids: CAISEGHSNQPQHF.

The table lists this clonotype with a count of one. V usage is TRBV19 and J usage is TRBJ2-7; possibly TRBD1 or TRBD2 for D (5 bases each). This CDR3 has 15 residues. Trimming left V 3 bases short and J 5 bases short, with 17 bases between. Germline V gives CDR1 LNHDA, CDR2 SQIVND (reference sequence). The DNA of the CDR3 is TGTGCCAGTAGTATTATGAGGGGACGGATGGACGAGCAGTACTTC. It encodes CASSIMRGRMDEQYF. The full variable domain, completed using reference TRBV19 and TRBJ2-7, is DGGITQSPKYLFRKEGQNVTLSCEQNLNHDAMYWYRQDPGQGLRLIYYSQIVNDFQKGDIAEGYSVSREKKESFPLTVTSAQKNPTAFYLCASSIMRGRMDEQYFGPGTRLTVT.

The chain uses TRBV12-3 or TRBV12-4 and TRBJ1-2; possible D gene TRBD1, 6 bases. V lost 1 base to trimming and J lost 6 bases, with 9 bases between them. This CDR3 is built from 13 residues. The CDR3 DNA sequence: TGTGCCAGCAGTTTAGACAGGGAACATGGCTACACCTTC. This codes for CASSLDREHGYTF.

This clonotype was observed a handful of times. The chain combines TRBV5-1 with TRBJ1-2; a weak D match, TRBD1 (6 bases). The V end was cut by 5 bases, the J end by 2 bases, with 22 bases between. Germline V gene sequence: CDR1 SGHRS, CDR2 YFSETQ. The CDR3 runs 17 residues. The DNA for the CDR3 is TGCGCCAGCAGACGACCCACGACAGGCCCGAGCAACTATGGCTACACCTTC. Encoded protein: CASRRPTTGPSNYGYTF.

V is TRBV2 and J is TRBJ2-1, with a tentative D call TRBD2 (5 bases). Germline lookup yields CDR1 SNHLY and CDR2 FYNNEI. CDR3 size: 16 residues. V gave up 4 bases and J gave up 0 bases, with 13 bases separating them. For the CDR3, the DNA is TGTGCCAGCAGTGCCCCCGGGGATGTCTCCTACAATGAGCAGTTCTTC. Its translation: CASSAPGDVSYNEQFF. Supplemented by reference TRBV2 and TRBJ2-1, the full variable domain reads EPEVTQTPSHQVTQMGQEVILRCVPISNHLYFYWYRQILGQKVEFLVSFYNNEISEKSEIFDDQFSVERPDGSNFTLKIRSTKLEDSAMYFCASSAPGDVSYNEQFFGPGTRLTVL.

The chain combines TRBV12-3 or TRBV12-4 with TRBJ2-7; D is undetermined. The CDR3 loop spans 13 amino acids. The V end was cut by 3 bases, the J end by 2 bases, with 8 bases between. The CDR3 bases are TGTGCCAGCAGTTTCACAGTAACCTACGAGCAGTACTTC. This sequence encodes CASSFTVTYEQYF.

This clonotype was counted at least ten times. The chain links TRBV7-9 to TRBJ2-6; D gene uncertain. CDR1 and CDR2 (germline): SEHNR, FQNEAQ (reference sequence). The CDR3 spans 20 residues. V lost 6 bases and J 0 bases, leaving 24 bases between the germline ends. The CDR3: CASSYTSAGRFGSGANVLTF. CDR3 sequence (DNA): TGTGCCAGCAGTTACACCTCTGCTGGCAGATTTGGCTCTGGGGCCAACGTCCTGACTTTC.

This clonotype was seen ten or more times. The chain carries TRBV12-3 or TRBV12-4 and TRBJ2-4, with TRBD1 as a possible D gene (6 bases). Trimming shortened V by 3 bases and J by 5 bases, and 14 bases separated the two germline ends. The CDR3 has 15 amino acids. The CDR3 sequence: CASSFSPDRQNIQYF. Here the CDR3 DNA reads TGTGCCAGCAGTTTTAGCCCGGACAGACAAAACATTCAGTACTTC.

The chain links TRBV6-2 or TRBV6-3 to TRBJ2-3; tentative D call: TRBD1 (6 bases). The germline CDR1 and CDR2 sequences are MNHEY and SVGEGT. V lost 7 bases and J 0 bases, leaving 11 bases between the germline ends. This CDR3 contains 14 residues. In DNA, the CDR3 is TGTGCCAGCACCAATACAGGGAGCACAGATACGCAGTATTTT. Amino acids: CASTNTGSTDTQYF.

This clonotype was counted between two and nine times. The CDR3 coding sequence is TGTGCCAGCAGCCAAGGGAACGGGGGGGCCTCGGATGAGCAGTTCTTC. This encodes CASSQGNGGASDEQFF. V is TRBV3-1 and J is TRBJ2-1; TRBD2 agrees at 8 bases. Germline V gene sequence: CDR1 LGHDT, CDR2 YNNKEL (reference sequence). V was pared by 1 base and J by 8 bases, with 10 bases of the junction left unmatched. CDR3 length: 16 residues.

The sample holds a few counts of this clonotype. V usage is TRBV29-1 and J usage is TRBJ1-1; perhaps TRBD1 as D (6 bases). Germline V gene data show CDR1 as SQVTM and CDR2 as ANQGSEA. This CDR3 spans 14 amino acids. V shed 6 bases and J shed 5 bases, with 19 bases lying between them. The CDR3, as DNA: TGCAGCGTCCTGTCCGAGGGGGTGGAGACTGAAGCTTTCTTT. Its translation is CSVLSEGVETEAFF.

This chain joins TRBV7-3 and TRBJ2-4; 8 bases agree with TRBD2. The germline V gene encodes CDR1 SGHTA and CDR2 FQGTGA. V gave up 6 bases and J gave up 0 bases; unmatched junction bases: 16. The CDR3 runs to 19 residues. The CDR3 DNA follows: TGTGCCAGCAGTCAAAGGGGCGGGGGGTCCCCCTTAGCCAAAAACATTCAGTACTTC. This translates into CASSQRGGGSPLAKNIQYF.

As for this clonotype: A read error may explain this, as a much larger clone is one base away. The chain carries TRBV5-1 and TRBJ2-1, with 9 bases identical to TRBD2. V was pared by 4 bases and J by 10 bases, with 6 bases of the junction left unmatched. Germline CDR1 SGHRS, CDR2 YFSETQ. The CDR3 consists of 13 residues. CDR3 coding DNA: TGCGCCAGCAGCCCGGGACTAGCCTACGAGCAGTTCTTC. As protein: CASSPGLAYEQFF.

V is TRBV5-1 and J is TRBJ2-1, with D perhaps TRBD2 (7 bases). Germline V gene sequence: CDR1 SGHRS, CDR2 YFSETQ. The V end lost 0 bases, the J end lost 8 bases, and 15 bases lay between the germline ends. CDR3 length equals 15 residues. The CDR3, as DNA: TGCGCCAGCAGCTTGGTGGGGGGGCGGAAGGATGAGCAGTTCTTC. Translated: CASSLVGGRKDEQFF.

This clonotype was detected only a few times. The V call is TRBV20-1, the J call TRBJ2-3; 7 positions agree with TRBD2. The CDR3 extends over 14 amino acids. With V trimmed by 2 bases and J by 2 bases, 4 bases remained unmatched. Per germline, CDR1 DFQATT and CDR2 SNEGSKA (reference sequence). This CDR3 is CSARKAGITDTQYF. The CDR3 DNA sequence: TGCAGTGCTAGAAAAGCGGGGATCACAGATACGCAGTATTTT.

This clonotype was counted only a few times. V gene TRBV24-1 combines with J gene TRBJ2-5, with TRBD1 matching over 7 bases. Trimming took 0 bases from V and 1 from J; bases not matched to a gene: 4. CDR3 length: 16 amino acids. Germline values: CDR1 KGHDR, CDR2 SFDVKD. The chain's CDR3 is CATSDLGQDLQETQYF. The DNA for the CDR3 is TGTGCCACCAGTGATTTGGGACAGGACCTCCAAGAGACCCAGTACTTC.

This clonotype appeared many times. V is TRBV5-1 and J is TRBJ2-5; D is unclear. Germline V gene sequence: CDR1 SGHRS, CDR2 YFSETQ. V lost 0 bases and J 1 base, leaving 7 bases between the germline ends. The length of the CDR3 is 14 residues. CDR3 sequence (DNA): TGCGCCAGCAGCTTGGGTGCCCTCCAAGAGACCCAGTACTTC. This translates into CASSLGALQETQYF.

Concerning this clonotype itself: Just one base apart from a much larger clone, this may be a read error. The rearrangement links TRBV24-1 to TRBJ2-1, with 9 positions matching TRBD1. The junction had 15 bases not matched to a gene; V was cut back by 5 bases and J by 5 bases. The CDR3 sequence is 18 residues long. CDR1 and CDR2 from the germline V gene are KGHDR and SFDVKD. CDR3 DNA: TGTGCCACCAGTGGTCGGGACAGGGCTCGGGTGGACAACAATGAGCAGTTCTTC. This codes for CATSGRDRARVDNNEQFF.

The chain combines TRBV20-1 with TRBJ2-1; 12 nucleotides align to TRBD2. The CDR3 runs 16 residues. CDR1 and CDR2 (germline): DFQATT, SNEGSKA (reference sequence). V dropped 5 bases and J dropped 10; count of bases not matched to a gene: 15. CDR3 coding DNA: TGCAGTGCTCGGACTAGCGGGAACCAACCCCGGAGAGAGCAGTTCTTC. Translating gives CSARTSGNQPRREQFF.

This clonotype was seen more than once but under ten times. Mismatch with germline at one junction end may stem from a read error. CDR3 DNA: TGCGGCGTCCCCCTGGCGGGACTTCATCACTATGGCTACACCTTC. Translation: CGVPLAGLHHYGYTF. V gene TRBV29-1 combines with J gene TRBJ1-2, with TRBD1 as a possible D gene (5 bases). This CDR3 has 15 amino acids. Germline loops: CDR1 SQVTM, CDR2 ANQGSEA.

This chain uses TRBV7-3 with TRBJ1-1; D is undetermined. V lost 3 bases, J lost 0 bases, and 5 bases lay in between. The CDR3 covers 13 residues. Germline loops: CDR1 SGHTA, CDR2 FQGTGA. CDR3 sequence (DNA): TGTGCCAGCAGCTTTAATATGAACACTGAAGCTTTCTTT. Translated, it gives CASSFNMNTEAFF.

This clonotype was detected a few times. The CDR3 reads CASSWGLDYEQYF. The CDR3 coding sequence is TGTGCCAGCAGCTGGGGTCTAGACTACGAGCAGTACTTC. The V and J genes are TRBV7-9 and TRBJ2-7; D gene ambiguous. Germline V gene sequence: CDR1 SEHNR, CDR2 FQNEAQ (reference sequence). V was pared by 4 bases and J by 3 bases, with 10 bases between. The CDR3 has 13 residues.